This T cell receptor (beta chain) was profiled in a study of Tregs in tolerant kidney transplant recipients. Study outcomes and limitations: This study did not directly address biological reproducibility.

Clones were sequenced by immunoSEQ multiplex PCR, and TCRdb holds only the in-frame ones, with some missing. The ten top clones account for roughly 0.93%, within a sample of approximately 52,000 clones. A note on this clone: Its antigen is still unknown. The read halts 3 residues ahead of the CDR3 end, with the missing end drawn from the germline J gene.

Unstimulated Tregs (CD4+CD25+CD127-) and CD4+CD25- non-Tregs were sorted from PBMCs. This CDR3 is 13 amino acids long. V was cut by 5 bases and J by 7 bases, with 14 bases left in between. In germline, CDR1 is SGHTA, CDR2 FQGNSA. The chain combines TRBV7-2 with TRBJ2-5, with D possibly matching TRBD2 (6 bases). The receptor was isolated from a human donor who received a combined kidney and bone marrow transplant. The sequenced sample was CD4+ T cells from blood, obtained before the transplant. The CDR3 region is CASSSPGRGTQYF. The DNA read from the CDR3 is TGTGCCAGCAGCAGCCCAGGGCGGGGGACC.